These 10 T cell receptor beta chains were sequenced from one sample in a study of shared clonotypes between healthy human individuals. The repertoire was sequenced with immunoSEQ multiplex PCR; TCRdb's copy has only in-frame clones and lacks some. The table shows approximately 2.5 million clones, with 93% occurring only once. The sample taken for sequencing was naive CD4+ T cells from PBMCs. The sample's subset: CD45RA+ positively selected. All receptors derive from a man younger than 35 in good health. Some clones in this sample may be carry-over from other donors' samples.

The CDR3 nucleotides are TGTGCCAGCAGCCTTGCCTCAGGGGGGAACACTGAAGCTTTCTTT. Protein: CASSLASGGNTEAFF. The chain combines TRBV27 with TRBJ1-1, with TRBD1 matching over 7 bases. The CDR3 is 15 residues long. V gave up 6 bases and J gave up 1 base; unmatched junction bases: 8. CDR1 and CDR2 from the germline V gene are MNHEY and SMNVEV (reference sequence).

J is TRBJ1-2 and V is TRBV6-5, with TRBD1 matching over 9 bases. V was pared by 6 bases and J by 4 bases, with 9 bases of the junction left unmatched. The CDR3 contains 15 residues. Germline lookup yields CDR1 MNHEY and CDR2 SVGAGI. This CDR3 is CASRPGQGRIYGYTF. DNA for the CDR3: TGTGCCAGCAGACCTGGACAGGGGAGGATCTATGGCTACACCTTC.

This sequence joins TRBV4-1 and TRBJ2-7; tentatively, D is TRBD1 or TRBD2 (5 bases each). Germline V gene data show CDR1 as MGHRA and CDR2 as YSYEKL. Deletions cut 2 bases from V and 2 bases from J, with 19 bases between. This CDR3 is built from 17 residues. The CDR3 region has the DNA TGCGCCAGCAGCCAACCAGGAGTGGGACGTAGAACCTACGAGCAGTACTTC. Protein product: CASSQPGVGRRTYEQYF.

The chain has TRBV19 and TRBJ1-3, with D perhaps TRBD1 (6 bases). V lost 6 bases to trimming and J lost 2 bases, with 11 bases between them. Looked up from germline, CDR1 is LNHDA and CDR2 is SQIVND (reference sequence). This CDR3 is 14 amino acids long. The CDR3 sequence: CASSPGQTGNTIYF. CDR3 sequence (DNA): TGTGCCAGTAGCCCAGGACAGACTGGAAACACCATATATTTT. The full variable domain, its missing parts supplied by reference TRBV19 and TRBJ1-3, is DGGITQSPKYLFRKEGQNVTLSCEQNLNHDAMYWYRQDPGQGLRLIYYSQIVNDFQKGDIAEGYSVSREKKESFPLTVTSAQKNPTAFYLCASSPGQTGNTIYFGEGSWLTVV.

The V and J genes are TRBV6-6 and TRBJ1-6; D is unresolved. This CDR3 is 11 amino acids long. Germline CDR1 MNHNY, CDR2 SVGAGI (reference sequence). V was clipped by 5 bases and J by 8 bases, with 4 bases between them. In DNA form, the CDR3 reads TGTGCCAGCAGTCGCGATTCACCCCTCCACTTT. It translates to CASSRDSPLHF.

The chain carries TRBV10-1 and TRBJ1-4, with 7 positions matching TRBD1. Per germline, CDR1 WNHNN and CDR2 SYGVQD (reference sequence). The CDR3 consists of 14 residues. Trimming took 11 bases from V and 6 from J; bases not matched to a gene: 12. The CDR3 DNA is TGCGCCCCCCCAGGGGGACTTCTAGATGAAAAACTGTTTTTT. Protein: CAPPGGLLDEKLFF.

The V call is TRBV28, the J call TRBJ1-1; D is ambiguous. Germline CDR1 MDHEN, CDR2 SYDVKM. Trimming removed 7 bases at V and 1 base at J, with 13 bases between. The CDR3 has 14 residues. Here the CDR3 DNA reads TGTGCCAGCAAACCTGCTTGGGGGAACACTGAAGCTTTCTTT. Protein product: CASKPAWGNTEAFF. Drawing the rest from reference TRBV28 and TRBJ1-1, the complete variable domain is DVKVTQSSRYLVKRTGEKVFLECVQDMDHENMFWYRQDPGLGLRLIYFSYDVKMKEKGDIPEGYSVSREKKERFSLILESASTNQTSMYLCASKPAWGNTEAFFGQGTRLTVV.

The chain is built from TRBV29-1 and TRBJ1-2; 8 bases map to TRBD1. The CDR3 has 14 residues. CDR1 is SQVTM, CDR2 ANQGSEA, per germline. The J segment lost 2 bases and the V segment lost 7 bases, leaving 9 bases of the junction unmatched. The CDR3 is CSAGGPLGNYGYTF. The CDR3 DNA reads as TGCAGCGCAGGGGGCCCCCTGGGGAACTATGGCTACACCTTC. Together with reference TRBV29-1 and TRBJ1-2, the CDR3 gives the full variable domain: SAVISQKPSRDICQRGTSLTIQCQVDSQVTMMFWYRQQPGQSLTLIATANQGSEATYESGFVIDKFPISRPNLTFSTLTVSNMSPEDSSIYLCSAGGPLGNYGYTFGSGTRLTVV.

This chain links TRBV28 with TRBJ1-1; D not resolved. V lost 7 bases to trimming and J lost 0 bases, with 18 bases between them. From germline, CDR1 is MDHEN and CDR2 SYDVKM. This CDR3 has 16 amino acids. CDR3 amino acids: CASKGLFGFMNTEAFF. The CDR3 DNA reads as TGTGCCAGCAAAGGCCTTTTCGGGTTCATGAACACTGAAGCTTTCTTT.

The J gene is TRBJ2-5, the V gene TRBV7-9; possibly TRBD1 for D (6 bases). The CDR3 covers 16 residues. Germline-derived CDR1 and CDR2 are SEHNR and FQNEAQ (reference sequence). Deletions cut 5 bases from V and 2 bases from J, with 18 bases between. CDR3 loop: CASSPGHLSPQETQYF. CDR3 DNA sequence: TGTGCCAGCAGCCCGGGACATCTCTCACCTCAAGAGACCCAGTACTTC.